This T cell receptor (beta chain) was captured by sequencing in a study of response to subunit inactivated influenza vaccine. The sample holds a few counts of this clonotype. Its antigen is unknown. TCRdb passed the RT-PCR reads through MiXCR, listing each CDR3 protein once. The data hold hundreds of thousands of distinct CDR3 sequences, with about 18% observed a single time. Study-level results: With each seasonal influenza vaccination, the authors suggested, few new T cells are recruited.

J gave up 2 bases and V 6 bases, and 9 bases lay outside the gene matches. This CDR3 spans 15 amino acids. Germline loops: CDR1 SGHRS, CDR2 YFSETQ. Sequenced material: PBMCs from blood, taken roughly 5 days after vaccination. The clonotype was recovered from a man aged 50 to 60 who received an inactivated influenza vaccine. The rearrangement uses TRBV5-1 and TRBJ2-7, with 9 bases that match TRBD2. Here the CDR3 DNA reads TGCGCCAGCACCGGGGCTAGCGGGGCAACCTACGAGCAGTACTTC. Its protein product is CASTGASGATYEQYF. Full variable domain (remainder filled in from reference TRBV5-1 and TRBJ2-7): KAGVTQTPRYLIKTRGQQVTLSCSPISGHRSVSWYQQTPGQGLQFLFEYFSETQRNKGNFPGRFSGRQFSNSRSEMNVSTLELGDSALYLCASTGASGATYEQYFGPGTRLTVT.